The T cell receptor (beta chain) under discussion was sequenced for a study of response to subunit inactivated influenza vaccine. Germline values: CDR1 SGHRS, CDR2 YFSETQ. The ends lost 0 bases at V and 5 bases at J; junction bases unmatched: 4. This CDR3 has 15 amino acids. TCRdb fed the RT-PCR reads into MiXCR, producing one record per CDR3 protein. There are around 580,000 distinct CDR3 sequences in the sample; 10% to 15% occur only once, and roughly a tenth lies in the top ten. The V gene is TRBV5-1, the J gene TRBJ2-5, with 10 bases lining up with TRBD2. The material sequenced was PBMCs from blood, taken on the day of vaccination. The receptor's source is a man aged 50 to 59 who received an inactivated influenza vaccine. The CDR3: CASSLGTSGLETQYF. CDR3 DNA: TGCGCCAGCAGCTTGGGGACTAGCGGCTTGGAGACCCAGTACTTC.